This T cell receptor (beta chain) emerged from a study of post-analysis software for immune sequencing data. About the study: Clinical courses comprised relapsing-remitting, secondary progressive and progressive-relapsing multiple sclerosis. Points from the study as a whole: Patients used about five TRBV segments, including TRBV5-6, TRBV5-1 and TRBV20-1, more often than controls. With F measure, samples from one preparation batch clustered together strongly. There was significantly lower normalized Chao1 diversity in multiple sclerosis patients than in controls.

CDR1 and CDR2 (germline): SQVTM, ANQGSEA. Unmatched junction bases numbered 6, after V lost 7 bases and J lost 4 bases. CDR3 length: 12 residues. Note on this clonotype: The antigen is undetermined.

Included in the TCR beta cDNA libraries were unique molecular identifiers. Some 540,000 cDNA molecules were obtained from approximately 1 to 10 million T cells. Via MiXCR, TCRdb re-called the PCR reads, giving one row per CDR3 protein. The sample records some 370,000 distinct CDR3 sequences, roughly 36% being singletons. The TCR was taken from a girl aged 5-17 years with multiple sclerosis. The V and J genes are TRBV29-1 and TRBJ1-2, with TRBD1 matching over 7 bases. The sequenced material came from blood. CDR3 coding DNA: TGCAGCGCGGGGGACAGTCTCTATGGCTACACCTTC. This codes for CSAGDSLYGYTF.